This is a list of T cell receptor beta chains from one sample in a study of cytomegalovirus exposure and HLA in healthy donors. The repertoire was sequenced with immunoSEQ multiplex PCR; TCRdb's copy has only in-frame clones and lacks some. Here the sample table reports 60,000 to 80,000 clones. Input material: PBMCs. Every receptor here comes from a man aged 40-49 years in good health and CMV-seronegative. Both conserved end residues are part of each CDR3. The D gene is left open where the match is weak.

j_call d_call cdr3_length v_call cdr3_nt cdr3_aa
TRBJ2-5 - 13 TRBV18 TGTGCCAGCTCACAAAGCCACCAAGAGACCCAGTACTTC CASSQSHQETQYF
TRBJ2-5 TRBD1 17 TRBV10-3 TGTGCCATCAGTGAGAGCAAAAACAGACAGGGACAAGAGACCCAGTACTTC CAISESKNRQGQETQYF
TRBJ2-1 - 17 TRBV29-1 TGCAGCGTTGAAGAATTGGGGCAGGAGGGCAACTACAATGAGCAGTTCTTC CSVEELGQEGNYNEQFF
TRBJ2-1 TRBD2 10 TRBV29-1 TGCAGCGTTGAGCGGGAGGAGCAGTTCTTC CSVEREEQFF
TRBJ1-5 - 15 TRBV28 TGTGCCAGCAGTCTCCAGGGAGGAGGCAATCAGCCCCAGCATTTT CASSLQGGGNQPQHF
TRBJ1-2 - 12 TRBV10-3 TGTGCCATCAGTGCTGACAGCTATGGCTACACCTTC CAISADSYGYTF
TRBJ2-3 TRBD2 16 TRBV18 TGTGCCAGCTCCCCAGGGACTAGCGGGAGAACAGATACGCAGTATTTT CASSPGTSGRTDTQYF
TRBJ2-7 - 13 TRBV18 TGTGCCAGCTCGCGAGCGGACTCCTACGAGCAGTACTTC CASSRADSYEQYF
TRBJ1-3 TRBD1 15 TRBV19 TGTGCCAGTAGGCCAGGGGGGTTCTCTGGAAACACCATATATTTT CASRPGGFSGNTIYF
TRBJ1-5 TRBD1 17 TRBV7-9 TGTGCCAGCAGCTTTGATAGGCGGACAGGGGTGACTCAGCCCCAGCATTTT CASSFDRRTGVTQPQHF
TRBJ2-7 - 13 TRBV7-8 TGTGCCAGCAGCAACCCCACAGGGAACGAGCAGTACTTC CASSNPTGNEQYF
TRBJ2-5 TRBD1 13 TRBV2 TGTGCCAGCAGTAGACAGGGGGGCGAGACCCAGTACTTC CASSRQGGETQYF
TRBJ2-1 TRBD2 16 TRBV10-1 TGCGCCAGCAGTGGGACTAGCGGAGAATTCTACAATGAGCAGTTCTTC CASSGTSGEFYNEQFF
TRBJ2-5 - 11 TRBV28 TGTGCCAGCGGAACCGGGGAGACCCAGTACTTC CASGTGETQYF
TRBJ1-2 TRBD1 15 TRBV19 TGTGCCAGTAGTCGGAATGGACAGGCTAACTATGGCTACACCTTC CASSRNGQANYGYTF
TRBJ1-1 - 17 TRBV7-2 TGTGCCAGCAGCTCCCCCCCTACGTGGTCGAGAAACACTGAAGCTTTCTTT CASSSPPTWSRNTEAFF
TRBJ1-3 - 15 TRBV6-5 TGTGCCAGCAGTAGACATACCGACAGGGGAAACACCATATATTTT CASSRHTDRGNTIYF
TRBJ2-7 TRBD1 14 TRBV27 TGTGCCAGTAAACCGGGACAGGGGATCTACGAGCAGTACTTC CASKPGQGIYEQYF
TRBJ2-7 - 18 TRBV28 TGTGCCAGCAGACCCCTTGGGCGGGGGCGGCTAGCGCGCTACGAGCAGTACTTC CASRPLGRGRLARYEQYF
TRBJ1-3 - 16 TRBV18 TGTGCCAGCTCATCCGCCGGGACAAACTCTGGAAACACCATATATTTT CASSSAGTNSGNTIYF
TRBJ2-1 - 16 TRBV5-6 TGTGCCAGCAGCTTGGGGGGGACTCGATTAAACAATGAGCAGTTCTTC CASSLGGTRLNNEQFF
TRBJ1-6 - 13 TRBV19 TGTGCCAGCGGTGACAGGAGTCGTTCACCCCTCCACTTT CASGDRSRSPLHF
TRBJ1-2 - 13 TRBV7-2 TGTGCCAGCAGCACCGGGGATACGGGTGGCTACACCTTC CASSTGDTGGYTF
TRBJ2-7 - 13 TRBV6-6 TGTGCCAGCACCCCAGGGAACTCCTACGAGCAGTACTTC CASTPGNSYEQYF
TRBJ2-2 - 15 TRBV10-3 TGTGCCATCAGCGGAGGATTTAGGAACACCGGGGAGCTGTTTTTT CAISGGFRNTGELFF
TRBJ1-1 - 13 TRBV28 TGTGCCAGCAGTTCATCCAGGGGTGCAGTAGCTTTCTTT CASSSSRGAVAFF
TRBJ1-2 - 15 TRBV6-5 TGTGCCAGCAGTTACTCCCTAATATCCCAGGGGGGCTACACCTTC CASSYSLISQGGYTF
TRBJ1-1 TRBD1 13 TRBV19 TGTGCCAGTAGTTTCTACAGGGGAACTGAAGCTTTCTTT CASSFYRGTEAFF
TRBJ2-7 - 14 TRBV4-2 TGTGCCAGCAGTTCCCGGGACTTTACCTACGAGCAGTACTTC CASSSRDFTYEQYF
TRBJ2-6 - 16 TRBV19 TGTGCCAGTAGCCCGGGACTTTCCTCTGGGGCCAACGTCCTGACTTTC CASSPGLSSGANVLTF
TRBJ2-7 - 16 TRBV10-2 TGCGCCAGCAGTGACCCTGGACGGGGGGCGGGGTACGAGCAGTACTTC CASSDPGRGAGYEQYF
TRBJ1-6 - 15 TRBV5-1 TGCGCCAGCAGCTTGGTGGCAGGGCCGAATTCACCCCTCCACTTT CASSLVAGPNSPLHF
TRBJ2-3 TRBD2 20 TRBV7-6 TGTGCCAGCAGCTTAGCCCATTCACTAGCGGGGGGGCAGGGGACAGATACGCAGTATTTT CASSLAHSLAGGQGTDTQYF
TRBJ2-2 - 17 TRBV2 TGTGCCAGCAGCCTACCCCGGGAAGCATCGAACACCGGGGAGCTGTTTTTT CASSLPREASNTGELFF
TRBJ2-5 TRBD1 13 TRBV5-1 TGCGCCAGCAGCCCTCGACAGGGTGAAGAGCAGTACTTC CASSPRQGEEQYF
TRBJ2-7 - 11 TRBV10-3 TGTGCCACTGAGGACAACTCCGAGCAGTACTTC CATEDNSEQYF
TRBJ1-5 - 15 TRBV27 TGTGCCAGCAGTTTATGGACAAATAGCAATCAGCCCCAGCATTTT CASSLWTNSNQPQHF
TRBJ2-7 TRBD1 14 TRBV5-4 TGTGCCAGCAGCTTGGTGGACAGGGTTCACGAGCAGTACTTC CASSLVDRVHEQYF
TRBJ2-3 - 12 TRBV5-1 TGCGCCAGCAGCTTGGAGCACGATACGCAGTATTTT CASSLEHDTQYF
TRBJ2-7 TRBD1 14 TRBV7-8 TGTGCCAGCAGCTTGGGACAGGGTGTCCACGAGCAGTACTTC CASSLGQGVHEQYF
TRBJ1-2 - 14 TRBV6-5 TGTGCCAGCAGTTACTCCGGGGGACGAAATGGCTACACCTTC CASSYSGGRNGYTF
TRBJ1-6 TRBD1 15 TRBV7-9 TGTGCCAGCAGCCCTTCCGAGGGGGCCCAATCACCCCTCCACTTT CASSPSEGAQSPLHF
TRBJ2-3 - 18 TRBV4-3 TGCGCCAGCAGCCAGAGAGAGGGCCTAGAGGTCCTCTCAGATACGCAGTATTTT CASSQREGLEVLSDTQYF
TRBJ2-1 TRBD2 14 TRBV11-3 TGTGCCAGCAGCCCCAGCGGGAGGGCCTTTGAGCAGTTCTTC CASSPSGRAFEQFF
TRBJ2-3 TRBD2 16 TRBV7-2 TGTGCCAGCAGCTGGCTAGCGGGAGGCCACACAGATACGCAGTATTTT CASSWLAGGHTDTQYF
TRBJ2-7 - 13 TRBV5-1 TGCGCCAGCAGCGGCGAGAGGGAGCAAGAGCAGTACTTC CASSGEREQEQYF
TRBJ2-7 - 14 TRBV4-2 TGTGCCAGCAGCCAAGTCGGGGGTTACTACGAGCAGTACTTC CASSQVGGYYEQYF
TRBJ1-4 - 13 TRBV27 TGTGCCAGCAGTTTAGACAAGTATGAAAAACTGTTTTTT CASSLDKYEKLFF
TRBJ1-2 - 13 TRBV27 TGTGCCAGCAGTTTGCAGGGGACGTATGGCTACACCTTC CASSLQGTYGYTF
TRBJ2-5 TRBD1 14 TRBV6-5 TGTGCCAGCACCTCACCAGGGGGCGGGGAGACCCAGTACTTC CASTSPGGGETQYF
TRBJ2-2 TRBD2 15 TRBV11-2 TGTGCCAGCAGCCCGACTAGCGGGGGACACGGGGAGCTGTTTTTT CASSPTSGGHGELFF
TRBJ2-7 TRBD1 13 TRBV10-3 TGTGCCATCAATCTCGACAGGGGGAACGAGCAGTACTTC CAINLDRGNEQYF
TRBJ2-1 TRBD1 15 TRBV28 TGTGCCAGCAGTCGGGTTGTCTCCAGGGGGCATGAGCAGTTCTTC CASSRVVSRGHEQFF
TRBJ2-3 - 13 TRBV6-5 TGTGCCAGCAGTCGAACGGGGACAGATACGCAGTATTTT CASSRTGTDTQYF
TRBJ2-2 - 14 TRBV15 TGTGCCACCAGTATAAAGCAAGACACCGGGGAGCTGTTTTTT CATSIKQDTGELFF
TRBJ2-1 TRBD2 16 TRBV29-1 TGCAGCCTCACCGGACTAGCGGATGTTGGGGGGGATGAGCAGTTCTTC CSLTGLADVGGDEQFF
TRBJ2-7 TRBD2 18 TRBV11-2 TGTGCCAGCAGCACGGGACTAGCGGGAGTAATTCGCCCCTACGAGCAGTACTTC CASSTGLAGVIRPYEQYF
TRBJ2-2 TRBD2 14 TRBV9 TGTGCCACCCAGCGGGGGCCGGGAACCGGGGAGCTGTTTTTT CATQRGPGTGELFF
TRBJ2-3 TRBD1 14 TRBV5-1 TGCGCCAGCAGCTTGGACAGGGGGCGTTTCTCCCAGTATTTT CASSLDRGRFSQYF
TRBJ1-6 TRBD1 17 TRBV7-2 TGTGCCAGCAGCACCCCCGGGGGGGGGACAGGGAATTCACCCCTCCACTTT CASSTPGGGTGNSPLHF